This T cell receptor (beta chain) originates from a study of blood T cell repertoires in COVID-19. The CDR3 loop spans 14 amino acids. Per the germline V gene, CDR1 is KGHSH and CDR2 is LQKENI. Trimming cost V 4 bases and J 4 bases, with 10 bases left between them. Here immunoSEQ multiplex PCR was the method, and the copy in TCRdb shows in-frame clones only, minus some. The sample has around 140,000 clones, over 70% seen once; the top ten hold 1.5% to 2.5%. The sequence was collected from a woman in her sixties with acute or convalescent COVID-19. V and J are TRBV18 and TRBJ2-2; tentative D call: TRBD1 (6 bases). The sequenced sample consisted of peripheral blood. The CDR3 coding sequence is TGTGCCAGCTCACTAAAACAGGGCACCGGGGAGCTGTTTTTT. Its protein product is CASSLKQGTGELFF.